These T cell receptor beta chains were read from a single sample in a study of T-cell reconstitution after alpha-beta-depleted transplantation in children. TCRdb reprocessed the PCR reads with MiXCR, giving one entry per CDR3 protein. The sample shows fewer than 350,000 distinct CDR3 sequences, roughly 8.2% of them seen only once. The source was peripheral blood, collected 360 days after TCRalphabeta/CD19-depleted stem cell transplant. These receptors were obtained from a female patient between 2 and 15 years old who had a stem cell transplant for Fanconi anemia, so the T cells may come from the graft donor. Both conserved end residues are trimmed from each CDR3. The order of the fields is J gene, V gene, CDR3 protein.

>TRBJ2-7|TRBV7-2
ASSLVSRFYEQY
>TRBJ2-3|TRBV7-2
ASSTYYTDTQY
>TRBJ1-1|TRBV18
ASLALDVSNTEAF
>TRBJ1-6|TRBV15
ATSRGERSDSPLH
>TRBJ2-7|TRBV11-2
ASSLLGVGLGSYEQY
>TRBJ1-2|TRBV6-1
ASRRQGIYGYT
>TRBJ2-7|TRBV28
ASSLAGGGLSSYEQY
>TRBJ2-4|TRBV28
ASSPGQAKNIQY
>TRBJ2-1|TRBV6-2/TRBV6-3
ASSLTGTRHNEQF
>TRBJ2-7|TRBV5-6
ASSLGYRDPGAYEQY
>TRBJ2-5|TRBV6-5
ASSSGTGGGETQY
>TRBJ2-1|TRBV27
ASSWGTGPVNEQF
>TRBJ1-4|TRBV28
ASSLLSGTNNEKLF
>TRBJ1-5|TRBV5-1
ASSTRDREPQPQH
>TRBJ2-1|TRBV7-9
ASSLAGSYNEQF
>TRBJ1-1|TRBV10-3
AISQKDSLNTEAF
>TRBJ2-3|TRBV18
ASSPSAGLSDTQY
>TRBJ2-2|TRBV20-1
SASSRGPAGELF
>TRBJ2-3|TRBV6-1
ASSRKIGVSTDTQY
>TRBJ2-3|TRBV4-1
ASSHVLDTQY
>TRBJ2-3|TRBV10-3
AISESKASGTDTQY
>TRBJ1-3|TRBV6-1
ASSDWVSGNTIY
>TRBJ2-7|TRBV7-9
ASSLALSGTGPYEQY
>TRBJ2-7|TRBV30
AWSWTGGGEQY
>TRBJ2-1|TRBV14
ASSHRTPYNEQF
>TRBJ2-5|TRBV10-1
ASSESGLGETQY
>TRBJ1-2|TRBV20-1
SASYRDAGYGYT
>TRBJ1-1|TRBV6-6
ASLEHRDTEAF
>TRBJ2-5|TRBV4-1
ASSQPTGSGTYQETQY
>TRBJ2-7|TRBV20-1
SADRELSYEQY
>TRBJ1-2|TRBV29-1
SVPGPFYGYT
>TRBJ2-1|TRBV14
ASSPYPWPYNEQF
>TRBJ2-7|TRBV11-2
ASSPLGGRDVATYEQY
>TRBJ2-1|TRBV5-1
ASSLDPYNEQF
>TRBJ2-1|TRBV20-1
SASERGGRYEQF
>TRBJ2-7|TRBV28
ATLRPGHLYEQY
>TRBJ2-3|TRBV7-9
ASSLANRGLRTDTQY
>TRBJ1-3|TRBV5-6
ASSYIGNTIY
>TRBJ1-1|TRBV6-1
ASCRDRGRPTEAF
>TRBJ1-5|TRBV4-3
ASSQEPSNQPQH
>TRBJ1-4|TRBV12-3/TRBV12-4
ASSSIAGRFTNEKLF